Shown below are 20 T cell receptor beta chains from a single sample sequenced in a study of early T cells in non-severe SARS-CoV-2 infection. TCRdb reanalysed the 5' RACE reads using MiXCR and keeps one entry per CDR3 protein. The sample lists 20,000 to 25,000 distinct CDR3 sequences; 5% to 6% were seen once. Here the sequenced sample was whole blood, taken at baseline. All receptors come from an adult who was a healthcare worker with PCR-confirmed SARS-CoV-2 infection or an uninfected control (not recorded which).

The chain has TRBV7-2 and TRBJ2-1; the match to TRBD2 covers 9 bases. Per germline, CDR1 SGHTA and CDR2 FQGNSA. V shed 1 base, J shed 8 bases, and the junction held 6 bases outside the gene matches. This CDR3 spans 15 amino acids. In nucleotides, the CDR3 is TGTGCCAGCAGCTTAGATCTTAGCGGGGGAGATGAGCAGTTCTTC. This translates into CASSLDLSGGDEQFF.

This clonotype was seen more than once but under ten times. V gene TRBV12-3 or TRBV12-4 combines with J gene TRBJ1-4; D remains ambiguous. The germline V and J ends were trimmed by 4 bases and 8 bases, with 8 bases remaining between them. This CDR3 has 12 residues. CDR3 sequence reads: CASSSEGEKLFF. In nucleotides, the CDR3 is TGTGCCAGCAGTTCCGAAGGAGAAAAACTGTTTTTT.

This clonotype came up many times. This rearrangement joins TRBV20-1 to TRBJ1-5; TRBD1 might be the D (6 bases). Between the trimmed V and J ends, which lost 5 bases and 0 bases, there was a span of 14 bases. This CDR3 is 15 amino acids long. Germline CDR1 DFQATT, CDR2 SNEGSKA (reference sequence). The CDR3 bases are TGCAGTGCTGCCCCTGACAGGTATAGCAATCAGCCCCAGCATTTT. Amino acids: CSAAPDRYSNQPQHF.

Here the CDR3 DNA reads TGTGCCAGCTCACCAGGACAGGGGGCGCAGAGCTATGGCTACACCTTC. It is translated as CASSPGQGAQSYGYTF. The chain couples TRBV18 to TRBJ1-2, with 11 bases aligning to TRBD1. CDR1 KGHSH and CDR2 LQKENI come from the germline V gene. J lost 4 bases, V lost 2 bases, and 6 bases had no gene match. The CDR3 has 16 residues.

By proportion, this clonotype is medium-sized (0.01 to 0.1%). The gene calls are TRBV9 and TRBJ2-1, with 10 bases that match TRBD2. Germline V gives CDR1 SGDLS, CDR2 YYNGEE. J gave up 0 bases and V 0 bases, and 9 bases lay outside the gene matches. The CDR3 length is 19 residues. DNA for the CDR3: TGTGCCAGCAGCGTAGGTAATAGCGGGGGGCCGGGCTCCTACAATGAGCAGTTCTTC. This codes for CASSVGNSGGPGSYNEQFF.

This clonotype was found many times. This sequence joins TRBV5-5 and TRBJ1-1; D is unresolved. Between the trimmed V and J ends, which lost 6 bases and 0 bases, there was a span of 15 bases. Germline CDR1 reads SGHKS; CDR2 reads YYEKEE (reference sequence). The CDR3 is 15 residues long. Here the CDR3 reads CASTTGARMNTEAFF. CDR3 sequence (DNA): TGTGCCAGCACCACCGGTGCCCGCATGAACACTGAAGCTTTCTTT.

The sample holds a few counts of this clonotype. This chain connects TRBV19 to TRBJ2-5; 8 bases align to TRBD1. The CDR3 totals 15 residues. Germline values: CDR1 LNHDA, CDR2 SQIVND (reference sequence). J lost 1 base, V lost 5 bases, and 6 bases had no gene match. The CDR3 DNA reads TGTGCCAGTAGTTTCCGGGACAGGACCCAAGAGACCCAGTACTTC. Its protein product is CASSFRDRTQETQYF.

This clonotype was counted ten times or more. CDR3 amino acids: CATSDSRTPYNEQFF. DNA for the CDR3: TGTGCCACCAGTGATTCACGGACTCCATACAATGAGCAGTTCTTC. The chain combines TRBV24-1 with TRBJ2-1; weak D call: TRBD2 (5 bases). The germline gives CDR1 KGHDR, CDR2 SFDVKD. CDR3 length equals 15 residues. V lost 2 bases and J 4 bases, leaving 11 bases between the germline ends.

Ten or more counts support this clonotype. The genes are TRBV11-2 and TRBJ2-5, with 13 bases matching TRBD2. The CDR3 runs to 17 residues. The germline V gene encodes CDR1 SGHAT and CDR2 FQNNGV. Trimming at V came to 5 bases and at J to 3 bases, leaving 9 bases not matched to a gene. CDR3 residues: CASSRTGTSGTKETQYF. The CDR3 coding sequence is TGTGCCAGCAGCCGCACCGGGACTAGCGGGACGAAAGAGACCCAGTACTTC.

This chain uses TRBV29-1 with TRBJ2-1; D is undetermined. V was pared by 3 bases and J by 4 bases, with 7 bases between. The germline gives CDR1 SQVTM, CDR2 ANQGSEA. The CDR3 has 12 amino acids. CDR3 nucleotides: TGCAGCGTTGAGACCCATTACAATGAGCAGTTCTTC. Encoded protein: CSVETHYNEQFF.

This clonotype is categorized as medium-sized. This chain connects TRBV7-2 to TRBJ2-7, with D possibly being TRBD2 (5 bases). V gave up 5 bases and J gave up 0 bases, with 14 bases separating them. From germline, CDR1 is SGHTA and CDR2 FQGNSA. CDR3 length: 15 residues. CDR3 loop: CASSPAMGSSYEQYF. DNA for the CDR3: TGTGCCAGCAGCCCCGCGATGGGGAGCTCCTACGAGCAGTACTTC.

This clonotype was recorded many times. The chain couples TRBV5-1 to TRBJ2-7; 7 nucleotides match TRBD1. Germline assignment: CDR1 SGHRS and CDR2 YFSETQ. This CDR3 comprises 15 residues. V gave up 4 bases and J gave up 3 bases; unmatched junction bases: 10. CDR3 in amino acids: CASSQSQGTIYEQYF. In DNA form, the CDR3 reads TGCGCCAGCAGCCAATCACAGGGGACCATCTACGAGCAGTACTTC.

This clonotype was detected a few times. This chain connects TRBV4-3 to TRBJ1-1, with D unresolved. The germline V gene has CDR1 LGHNA and CDR2 YSLEER. Trimming stripped 2 bases from V and 8 bases from J, with 12 bases between. The length of the CDR3 is 13 residues. The CDR3 here is CASSQSFNREAFF. CDR3 in DNA: TGCGCCAGCAGCCAATCTTTTAATAGGGAAGCTTTCTTT.

This clonotype was observed a few times. The gene calls are TRBV7-2 and TRBJ2-2; tentatively, D is TRBD2 (5 bases). Trimming pared 9 bases from V and 1 base from J, leaving 9 bases between. The CDR3 is 13 residues long. Per the germline V gene, CDR1 is SGHTA and CDR2 is FQGNSA. The CDR3: CASTGRNTGELFF. The CDR3 coding sequence is TGTGCCAGTACGGGGAGGAACACCGGGGAGCTGTTTTTT.

This chain joins TRBV20-1 and TRBJ2-4; D possibly uses TRBD1 or TRBD2 (5 bases each). Trimming pared 3 bases from V and 8 bases from J, leaving 17 bases between. Germline CDR1 DFQATT, CDR2 SNEGSKA (reference sequence). CDR3 length: 14 amino acids. The CDR3 sequence is CSASGALQGDIQYF. The CDR3, as DNA: TGCAGTGCTAGCGGGGCCCTCCAAGGGGACATTCAGTACTTC.

The chain couples TRBV15 to TRBJ1-4; D not certain. This CDR3 comprises 16 residues. From germline, CDR1 is LNHNV and CDR2 YYDKDF (reference sequence). The V and J ends lost 1 base and 2 bases respectively, with 11 bases between them. The CDR3: CATSRVLGGTNEKLFF. In DNA form, the CDR3 reads TGTGCCACCAGCAGAGTACTAGGTGGGACTAATGAAAAACTGTTTTTT.

This clonotype has ten or more counts. The gene calls are TRBV19 and TRBJ1-5, with D hard to call. The CDR3 runs 16 residues. The V and J ends lost 0 bases and 3 bases respectively, with 12 bases between them. Per the germline V gene, CDR1 is LNHDA and CDR2 is SQIVND (reference sequence). CDR3 in amino acids: CASSIDLSGFNQPQHF. CDR3 bases: TGTGCCAGTAGTATAGATCTGTCCGGGTTCAATCAGCCCCAGCATTTT. Filled out from reference TRBV19 and TRBJ1-5, the complete variable domain reads DGGITQSPKYLFRKEGQNVTLSCEQNLNHDAMYWYRQDPGQGLRLIYYSQIVNDFQKGDIAEGYSVSREKKESFPLTVTSAQKNPTAFYLCASSIDLSGFNQPQHFGDGTRLSIL.

The V and J genes are TRBV7-3 and TRBJ2-1; 9 positions agree with TRBD2. Trimming cost V 5 bases and J 8 bases; bases outside gene matches: 10. The CDR3 has 15 amino acids. Germline values: CDR1 SGHTA, CDR2 FQGTGA. The CDR3 spells CASSPAGGPADEQFF. The CDR3 region has the DNA TGTGCCAGCAGCCCCGCGGGGGGGCCCGCGGATGAGCAGTTCTTC.

The rearrangement links TRBV28 to TRBJ2-5; TRBD1 might be the D (6 bases). The CDR3 is 15 amino acids. With 2 bases removed from V and 2 bases from J, the gap between germline ends came to 12 bases. From germline, CDR1 is MDHEN and CDR2 SYDVKM. This CDR3 is CASSLRRDTQETQYF. In nucleotides, the CDR3 is TGTGCCAGCAGTTTACGTCGGGACACTCAAGAGACCCAGTACTTC.

V gene TRBV7-3 combines with J gene TRBJ2-1; 12 bases match TRBD2. The CDR3 spans 15 residues. After removal of 5 bases from V and 4 bases from J, the junction contained 3 bases not matched to a gene. Germline assignment: CDR1 SGHTA and CDR2 FQGTGA. CDR3 amino acids: CASSPGLAGYNEQFF. CDR3 sequence (DNA): TGTGCCAGCAGCCCAGGACTAGCGGGGTACAATGAGCAGTTCTTC.